This T cell receptor beta chain comes out of a study of cytomegalovirus exposure and HLA in healthy donors. As for the study in general: The study's early data release held roughly 91 million unique TCRs from HLA-typed donors. Study findings and constraints: Some segments of the V type, notably TRBV6-2 and TRBV6-3, were excluded as indistinguishable. Beyond CMV serostatus, there was no information to go on about immune exposure.

Germline-derived CDR1 and CDR2 are GTSNPN and SVGIG (reference sequence). V was clipped by 2 bases and J by 8 bases; unmatched bases: 12. The CDR3 has 15 amino acids. As for this clone: Its antigen is currently unknown.

PCR was performed using 60 Vbeta and 13 Jbeta primers. Profiled with immunoSEQ multiplex PCR; TCRdb holds only in-frame clones, not every one. The listing records some 76,000 clones. The sample was PBMCs. The receptor was isolated from a boy under 18 in good health and CMV-seronegative. The J gene is TRBJ1-2, the V gene TRBV30; 9 nucleotides agree with TRBD1. CDR3 sequence reads: CAWSMNRGLGKGYTF. The CDR3 DNA reads TGTGCCTGGAGTATGAACAGGGGGCTGGGTAAGGGCTACACCTTC.